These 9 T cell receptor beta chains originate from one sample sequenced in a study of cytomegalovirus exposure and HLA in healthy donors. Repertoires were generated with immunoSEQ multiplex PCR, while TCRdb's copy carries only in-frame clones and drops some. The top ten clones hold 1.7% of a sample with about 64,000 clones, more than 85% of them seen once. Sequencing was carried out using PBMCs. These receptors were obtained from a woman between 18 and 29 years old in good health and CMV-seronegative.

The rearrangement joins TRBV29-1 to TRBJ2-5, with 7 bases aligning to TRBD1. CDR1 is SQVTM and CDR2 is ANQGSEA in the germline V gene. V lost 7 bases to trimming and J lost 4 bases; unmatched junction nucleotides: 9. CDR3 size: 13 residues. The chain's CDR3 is CSADDRVGETQYF. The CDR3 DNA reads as TGCAGCGCCGACGACAGGGTAGGAGAGACCCAGTACTTC.

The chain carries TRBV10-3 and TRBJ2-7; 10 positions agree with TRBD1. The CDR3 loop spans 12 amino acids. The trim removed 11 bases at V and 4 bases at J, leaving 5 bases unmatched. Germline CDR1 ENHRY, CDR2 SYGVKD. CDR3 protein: CAVRTGGYEQYF. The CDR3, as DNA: TGTGCCGTTAGGACAGGGGGGTACGAGCAGTACTTC.

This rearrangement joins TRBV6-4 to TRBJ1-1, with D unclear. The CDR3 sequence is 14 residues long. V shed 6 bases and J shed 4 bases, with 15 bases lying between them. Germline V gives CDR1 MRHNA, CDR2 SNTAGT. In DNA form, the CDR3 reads TGTGCCAGCAGGGGCTCGGCAGAGGGCACTGAAGCTTTCTTT. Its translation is CASRGSAEGTEAFF.

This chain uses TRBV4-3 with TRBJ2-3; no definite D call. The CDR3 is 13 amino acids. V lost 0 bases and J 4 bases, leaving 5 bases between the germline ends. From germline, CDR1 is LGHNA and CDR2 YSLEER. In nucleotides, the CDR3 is TGCGCCAGCAGCCAAGAGTCGGCAGATACGCAGTATTTT. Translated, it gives CASSQESADTQYF.

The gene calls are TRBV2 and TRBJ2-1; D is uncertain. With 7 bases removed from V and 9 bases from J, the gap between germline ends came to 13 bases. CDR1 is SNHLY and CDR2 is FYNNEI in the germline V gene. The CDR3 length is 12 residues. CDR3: CASTLQALEQFF. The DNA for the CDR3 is TGTGCCAGCACTCTCCAAGCCCTTGAGCAGTTCTTC.

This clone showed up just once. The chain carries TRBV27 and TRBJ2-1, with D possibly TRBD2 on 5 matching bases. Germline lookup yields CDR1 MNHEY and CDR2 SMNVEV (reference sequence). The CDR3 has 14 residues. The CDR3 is CAVRRPGTYNEQFF. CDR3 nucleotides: TGTGCGGTCCGACGTCCGGGGACCTACAATGAGCAGTTCTTC.

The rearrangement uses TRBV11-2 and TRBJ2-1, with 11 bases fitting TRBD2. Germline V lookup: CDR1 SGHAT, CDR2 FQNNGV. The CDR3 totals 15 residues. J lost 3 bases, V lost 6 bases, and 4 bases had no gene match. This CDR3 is CASRRGTSGYNEQFF. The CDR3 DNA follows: TGTGCCAGCAGACGCGGGACTAGCGGCTACAATGAGCAGTTCTTC.

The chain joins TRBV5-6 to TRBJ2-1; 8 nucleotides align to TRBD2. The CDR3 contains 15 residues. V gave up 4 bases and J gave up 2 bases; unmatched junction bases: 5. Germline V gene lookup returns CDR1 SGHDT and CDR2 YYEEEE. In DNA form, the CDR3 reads TGTGCCAGCAGCGTCCCGGGGGGGACCTACAATGAGCAGTTCTTC. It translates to CASSVPGGTYNEQFF. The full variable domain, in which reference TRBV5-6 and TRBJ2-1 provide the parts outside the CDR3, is DAGVTQSPTHLIKTRGQQVTLRCSPKSGHDTVSWYQQALGQGPQFIFQYYEEEERQRGNFPDRFSGHQFPNYSSELNVNALLLGDSALYLCASSVPGGTYNEQFFGPGTRLTVL.

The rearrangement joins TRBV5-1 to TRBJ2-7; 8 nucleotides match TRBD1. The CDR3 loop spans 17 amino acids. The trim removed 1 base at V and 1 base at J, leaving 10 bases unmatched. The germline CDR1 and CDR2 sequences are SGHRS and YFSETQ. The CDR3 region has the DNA TGCGCCAGCAGCTTGTTCCTGGCCAGGGGGCAATCCTACGAGCAGTACTTC. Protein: CASSLFLARGQSYEQYF.